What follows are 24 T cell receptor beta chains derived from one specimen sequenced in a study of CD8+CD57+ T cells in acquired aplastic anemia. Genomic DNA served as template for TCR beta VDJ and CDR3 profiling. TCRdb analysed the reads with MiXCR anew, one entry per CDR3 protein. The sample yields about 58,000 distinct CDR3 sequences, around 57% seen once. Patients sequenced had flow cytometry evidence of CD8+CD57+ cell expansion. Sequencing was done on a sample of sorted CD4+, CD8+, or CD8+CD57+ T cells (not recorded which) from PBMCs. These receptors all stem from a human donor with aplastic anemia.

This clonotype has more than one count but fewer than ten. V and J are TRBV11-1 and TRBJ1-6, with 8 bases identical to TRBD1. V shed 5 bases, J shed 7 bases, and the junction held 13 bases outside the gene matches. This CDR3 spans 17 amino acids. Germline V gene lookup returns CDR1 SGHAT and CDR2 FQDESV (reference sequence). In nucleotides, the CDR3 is TGTGCCAGCAGCGCCCGGACAGGGATCGGTGTGAATTCACCCCTCCACTTT. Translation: CASSARTGIGVNSPLHF.

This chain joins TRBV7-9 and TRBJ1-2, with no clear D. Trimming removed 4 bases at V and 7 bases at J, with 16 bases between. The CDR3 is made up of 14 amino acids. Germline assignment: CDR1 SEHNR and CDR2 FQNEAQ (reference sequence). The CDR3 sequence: CASSSSLEGGGYTF. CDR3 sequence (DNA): TGTGCCAGCAGCTCCTCCCTTGAGGGCGGTGGCTACACCTTC.

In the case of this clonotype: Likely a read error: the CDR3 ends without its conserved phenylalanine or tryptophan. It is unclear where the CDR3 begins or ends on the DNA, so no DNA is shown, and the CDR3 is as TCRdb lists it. CDR3 residues: CASASIPNTEASI. J is TRBJ1-1 and V is TRBV10-1. Per the germline V gene, CDR1 is WNHNN and CDR2 is SYGVQD (reference sequence). Counting both end residues, the CDR3 totals 13 amino acids.

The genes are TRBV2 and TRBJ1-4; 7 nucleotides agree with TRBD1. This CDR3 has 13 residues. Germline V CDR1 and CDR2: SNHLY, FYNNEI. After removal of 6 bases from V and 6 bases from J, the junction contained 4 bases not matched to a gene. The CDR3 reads CASRTGWDEKLFF. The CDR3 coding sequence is TGTGCCAGCAGGACAGGGTGGGATGAAAAACTGTTTTTT.

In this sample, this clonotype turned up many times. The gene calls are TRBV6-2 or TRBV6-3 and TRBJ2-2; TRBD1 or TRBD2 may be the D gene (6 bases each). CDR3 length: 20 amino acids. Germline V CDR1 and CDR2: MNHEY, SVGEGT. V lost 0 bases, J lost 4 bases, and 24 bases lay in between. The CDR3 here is CASSYSTGDWASAVTGELFF. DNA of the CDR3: TGTGCCAGCAGTTACTCGACAGGTGATTGGGCTAGCGCTGTCACCGGGGAGCTGTTTTTT.

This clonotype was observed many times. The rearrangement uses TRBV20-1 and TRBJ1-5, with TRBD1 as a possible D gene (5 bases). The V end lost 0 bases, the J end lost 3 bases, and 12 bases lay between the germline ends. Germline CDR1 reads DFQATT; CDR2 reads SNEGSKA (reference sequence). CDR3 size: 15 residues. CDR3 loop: CSARDRGTDNQPQHF. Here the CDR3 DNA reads TGCAGTGCTAGAGATCGGGGGACCGACAATCAGCCCCAGCATTTT.

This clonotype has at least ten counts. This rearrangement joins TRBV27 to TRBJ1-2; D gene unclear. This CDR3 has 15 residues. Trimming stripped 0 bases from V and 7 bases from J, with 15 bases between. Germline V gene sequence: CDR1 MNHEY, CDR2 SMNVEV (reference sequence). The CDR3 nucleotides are TGTGCCAGCAGTTTATCCTCCCGATCGGAGGGTGGCTACACCTTC. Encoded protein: CASSLSSRSEGGYTF.

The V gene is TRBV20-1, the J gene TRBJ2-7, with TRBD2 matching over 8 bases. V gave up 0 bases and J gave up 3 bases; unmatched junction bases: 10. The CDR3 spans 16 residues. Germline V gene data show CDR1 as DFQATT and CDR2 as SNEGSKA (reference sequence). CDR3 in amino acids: CSARDSGGVIGYEQYF. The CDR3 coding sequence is TGCAGTGCTAGAGATTCCGGGGGGGTGATCGGCTACGAGCAGTACTTC.

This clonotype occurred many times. The CDR3 here is CASASGREHQETQYF. CDR3 DNA sequence: TGTGCCAGCGCATCCGGACGGGAACACCAAGAGACCCAGTACTTC. The chain uses TRBV5-4 and TRBJ2-5; D is perhaps TRBD2 (5 bases). Germline CDR1 and CDR2: SGHNT and YYREEE (reference sequence). The V end lost 7 bases, the J end lost 0 bases, and 16 bases lay between the germline ends. CDR3 length: 15 amino acids.

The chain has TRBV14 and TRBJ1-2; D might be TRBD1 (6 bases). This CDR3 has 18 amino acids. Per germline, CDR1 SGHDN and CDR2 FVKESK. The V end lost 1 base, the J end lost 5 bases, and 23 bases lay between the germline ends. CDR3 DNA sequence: TGTGCCAGCAGCCAAGGCCGAGGACAGACCAAGATCGGATATGGCTACACCTTC. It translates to CASSQGRGQTKIGYGYTF.

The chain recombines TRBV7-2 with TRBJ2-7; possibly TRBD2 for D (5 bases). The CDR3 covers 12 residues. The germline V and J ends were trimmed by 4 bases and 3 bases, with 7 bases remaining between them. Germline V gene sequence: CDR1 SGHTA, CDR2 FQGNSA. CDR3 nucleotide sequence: TGTGCCAGCAGCTGGGCGGGCTACGAGCAGTACTTC. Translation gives CASSWAGYEQYF.

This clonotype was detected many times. The CDR3 DNA sequence: TGTGCCAGCAGTGGGTCTTACAGGGGAGCTGAAGCTTTCTTT. Protein sequence: CASSGSYRGAEAFF. This sequence joins TRBV6-2 or TRBV6-3 and TRBJ1-1, with 7 bases that match TRBD1. This CDR3 is built from 14 residues. Germline CDR1 is MNHEY and CDR2 is SVGEGT. V lost 5 bases and J lost 6; bases outside the gene matches: 9.

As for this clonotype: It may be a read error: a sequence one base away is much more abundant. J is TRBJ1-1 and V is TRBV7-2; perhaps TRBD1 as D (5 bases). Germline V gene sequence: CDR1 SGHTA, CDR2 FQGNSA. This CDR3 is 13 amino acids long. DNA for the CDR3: TGTGTCTGCAGCTTAGGGGAGAGCACTGAAGCTTTCTTT. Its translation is CVCSLGESTEAFF.

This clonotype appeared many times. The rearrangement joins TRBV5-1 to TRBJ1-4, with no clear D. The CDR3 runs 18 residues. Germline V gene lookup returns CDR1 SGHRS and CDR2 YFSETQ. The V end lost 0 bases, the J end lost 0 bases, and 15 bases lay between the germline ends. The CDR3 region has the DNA TGCGCCAGCAGCTTGGGGACCGAAATGGGGTCAACTAATGAAAAACTGTTTTTT. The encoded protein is CASSLGTEMGSTNEKLFF.

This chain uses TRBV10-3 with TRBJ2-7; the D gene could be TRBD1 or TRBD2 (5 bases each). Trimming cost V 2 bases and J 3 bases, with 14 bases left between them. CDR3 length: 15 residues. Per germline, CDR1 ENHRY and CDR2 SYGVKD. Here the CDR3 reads CAISEMSGGIYEQYF. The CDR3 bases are TGTGCCATCAGTGAGATGAGTGGGGGAATCTACGAGCAGTACTTC.

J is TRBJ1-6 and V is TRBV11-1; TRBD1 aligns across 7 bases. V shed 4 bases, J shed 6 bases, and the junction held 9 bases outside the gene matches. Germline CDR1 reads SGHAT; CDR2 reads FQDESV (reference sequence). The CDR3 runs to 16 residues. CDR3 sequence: CASSSSDRVGNSPLHF. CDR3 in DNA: TGTGCCAGCAGCTCAAGCGACAGGGTGGGTAATTCACCCCTCCACTTT.

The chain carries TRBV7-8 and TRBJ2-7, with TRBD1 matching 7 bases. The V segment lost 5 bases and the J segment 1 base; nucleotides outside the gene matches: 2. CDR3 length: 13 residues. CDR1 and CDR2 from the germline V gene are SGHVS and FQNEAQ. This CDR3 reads CASSQGQSYEQYF. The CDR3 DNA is TGTGCCAGCAGCCAGGGACAGTCCTACGAGCAGTACTTC.

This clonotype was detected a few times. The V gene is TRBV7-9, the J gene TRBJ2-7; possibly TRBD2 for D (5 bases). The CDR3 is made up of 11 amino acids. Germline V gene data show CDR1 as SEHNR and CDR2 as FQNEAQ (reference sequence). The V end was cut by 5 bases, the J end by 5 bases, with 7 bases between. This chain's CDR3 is CASSRGNEQYF. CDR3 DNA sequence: TGTGCCAGCAGCCGAGGGAACGAGCAGTACTTC.

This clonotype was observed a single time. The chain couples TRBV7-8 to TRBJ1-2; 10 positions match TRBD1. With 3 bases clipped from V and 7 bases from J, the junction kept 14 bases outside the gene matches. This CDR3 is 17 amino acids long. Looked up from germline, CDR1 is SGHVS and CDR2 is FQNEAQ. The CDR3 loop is CASSFETSPGQGTGYTF. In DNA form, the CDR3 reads TGTGCCAGCAGCTTCGAGACGTCACCGGGACAGGGGACTGGCTACACCTTC.

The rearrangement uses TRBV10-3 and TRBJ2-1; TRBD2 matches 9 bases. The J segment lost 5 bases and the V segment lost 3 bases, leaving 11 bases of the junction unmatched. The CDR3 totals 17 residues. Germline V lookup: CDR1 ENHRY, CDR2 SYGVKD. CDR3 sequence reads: CAISDLVSGGMNNEQFF. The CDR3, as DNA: TGTGCCATCAGTGACTTGGTTAGCGGGGGTATGAACAATGAGCAGTTCTTC.

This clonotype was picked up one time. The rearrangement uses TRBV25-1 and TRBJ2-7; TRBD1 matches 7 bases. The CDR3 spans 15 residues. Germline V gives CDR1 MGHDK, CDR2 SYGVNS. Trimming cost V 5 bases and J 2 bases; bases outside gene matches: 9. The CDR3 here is CASSLTGTAAYEQYF. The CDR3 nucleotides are TGTGCCAGCAGTCTAACCGGGACAGCGGCCTACGAGCAGTACTTC.

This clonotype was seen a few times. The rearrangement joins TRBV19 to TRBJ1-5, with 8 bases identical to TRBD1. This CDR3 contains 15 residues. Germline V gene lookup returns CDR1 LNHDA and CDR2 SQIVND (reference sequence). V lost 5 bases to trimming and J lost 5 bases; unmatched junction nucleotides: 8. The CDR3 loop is CASSGIEQGDQPQHF. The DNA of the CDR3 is TGTGCCAGTAGTGGAATTGAACAGGGGGATCAGCCCCAGCATTTT.

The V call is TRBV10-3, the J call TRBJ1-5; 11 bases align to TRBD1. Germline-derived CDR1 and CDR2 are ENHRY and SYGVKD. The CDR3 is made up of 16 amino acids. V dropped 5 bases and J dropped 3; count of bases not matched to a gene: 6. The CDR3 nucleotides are TGTGCCATCAGTCCGGGACAGGGGGTCCCCAATCAGCCCCAGCATTTT. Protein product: CAISPGQGVPNQPQHF.

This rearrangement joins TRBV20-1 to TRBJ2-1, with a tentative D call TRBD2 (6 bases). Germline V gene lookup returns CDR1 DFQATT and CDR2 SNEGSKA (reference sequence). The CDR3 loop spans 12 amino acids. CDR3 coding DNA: TGCAGAGCGTCGCGGGATGGGGGTGAGCAGTTCTTC. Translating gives CRASRDGGEQFF.